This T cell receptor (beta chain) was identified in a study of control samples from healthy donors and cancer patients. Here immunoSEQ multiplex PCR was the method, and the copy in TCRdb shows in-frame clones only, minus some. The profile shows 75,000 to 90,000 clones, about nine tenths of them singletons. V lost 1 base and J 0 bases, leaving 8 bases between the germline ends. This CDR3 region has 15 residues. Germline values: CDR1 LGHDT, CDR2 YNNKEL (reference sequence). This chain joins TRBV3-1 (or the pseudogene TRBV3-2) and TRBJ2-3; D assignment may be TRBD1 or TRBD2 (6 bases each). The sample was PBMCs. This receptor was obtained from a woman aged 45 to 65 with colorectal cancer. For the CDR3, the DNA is TGTGCCAGCAGCCAAGTGGGGGGCAGCACAGATACGCAGTATTTT. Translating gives CASSQVGGSTDTQYF.